There are a few counts of the clone carrying this T cell receptor beta chain. One entry per CDR3 protein, called by TCRdb with MiXCR from the RT-PCR reads. The table records roughly 880,000 distinct CDR3 sequences, more than 15% of them present only once. Trimming left V 3 bases short and J 2 bases short, with 11 bases between. The length of the CDR3 is 15 residues. This specimen belongs to a study of patients and donors after allogeneic stem cell transplantation. The J gene is TRBJ1-5, the V gene TRBV12-3 or TRBV12-4; TRBD1 might be the D (6 bases). Sequenced material: blood, either unsorted or a sorted T cell fraction (not recorded which). The TCR was taken from a human donor who was either an allogeneic HSCT recipient or a stem cell or donor lymphocyte infusion donor (not recorded which). It is not recorded whose cells these are; they may come from a transplant donor. The CDR3 is CASSFIGGGNQPQHF. The CDR3 bases are TGTGCCAGCAGTTTCATCGGGGGCGGCAATCAGCCCCAGCATTTT.